The T cell receptor beta chain described here comes from a study of blood T cell repertoires in COVID-19. Study in general: There were acute and convalescent COVID-19 samples, and they came from the United States, Italy and Spain.

Participant ages covered 18 to 89 years across 25 or so US areas. Grouping used clinical history reported by participants in a survey and questionnaire. Trimming removed 2 bases at V and 9 bases at J, with 16 bases between. Germline assignment: CDR1 MNHEY and CDR2 SMNVEV (reference sequence). The CDR3 is 14 residues long. Original processing methods: Reference gene primers were amplified, and this amplification served to estimate nucleated cell counts. Libraries were prepared by immunoSEQ multiplex PCR; TCRdb keeps only in-frame clonotypes and omits some of them. V, J and clone size reflect that table, while D and trimming were determined from the DNA. The sample includes hundreds of thousands of clones, approximately 80% of them seen just once.

The sequencing sample was made of PBMCs or T cells enriched from blood (not recorded which). This TCR derives from a man aged 40-49 years who had been exposed to COVID-19. The chain combines TRBV27 with TRBJ1-1; no firm D call. CDR3 DNA sequence: TGTGCCAGCAGTTTACAGGCTTCTTCCAGAAAAGCTTTCTTT. Its translation is CASSLQASSRKAFF.